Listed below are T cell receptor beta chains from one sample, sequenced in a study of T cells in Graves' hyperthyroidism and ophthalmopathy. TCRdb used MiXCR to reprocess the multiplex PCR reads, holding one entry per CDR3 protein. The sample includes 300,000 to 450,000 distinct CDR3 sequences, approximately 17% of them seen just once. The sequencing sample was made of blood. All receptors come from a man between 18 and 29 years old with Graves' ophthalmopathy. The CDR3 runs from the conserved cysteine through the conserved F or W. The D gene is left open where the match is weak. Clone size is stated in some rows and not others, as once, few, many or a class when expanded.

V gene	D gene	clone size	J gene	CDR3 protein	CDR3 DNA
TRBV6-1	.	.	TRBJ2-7	CASLWRQGYEQYF	TGTGCCAGCCTCTGGCGGCAGGGCTACGAGCAGTACTTC
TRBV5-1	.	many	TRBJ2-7	CASSQYSEQYF	TGCGCCAGCAGCCAATACAGCGAGCAGTACTTC
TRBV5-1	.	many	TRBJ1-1	CASTPGGVHTEAFF	TGCGCCAGCACTCCCGGGGGTGTCCACACTGAAGCTTTCTTT
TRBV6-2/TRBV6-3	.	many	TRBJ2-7	CASSYRDRDYEEYF	TGTGCCAGCAGTTACCGAGACAGGGACTATGAGGAGTACTTC
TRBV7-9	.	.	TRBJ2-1	CATTLGSSSYNEQFF	TGTGCCACCACCTTAGGTTCTAGCTCCTACAATGAGCAGTTCTTC
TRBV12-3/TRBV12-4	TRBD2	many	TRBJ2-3	CASSPLAGGPDTQYF	TGTGCCAGCAGTCCCCTAGCGGGGGGTCCCGATACGCAGTATTTT
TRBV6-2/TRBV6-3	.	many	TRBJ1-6	CASITGGMPGSPLHF	TGTGCCAGCATCACGGGGGGGATGCCCGGATCACCCCTCCACTTT
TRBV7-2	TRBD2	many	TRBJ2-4	CASSFRGGDKGNIQYF	TGTGCCAGCAGCTTCCGGGGGGGCGATAAGGGGAACATTCAGTACTTC
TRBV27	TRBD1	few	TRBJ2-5	CASSIDRGWETQYF	TGTGCCAGCAGCATAGACAGGGGTTGGGAGACCCAGTACTTC
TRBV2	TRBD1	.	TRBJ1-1	CASSRGQGARTEAFF	TGTGCCAGCAGCCGGGGACAGGGGGCGCGCACTGAAGCTTTCTTT
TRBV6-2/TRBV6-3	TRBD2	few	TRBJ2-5	CASKLAGQETQYF	TGTGCCAGCAAACTAGCGGGACAAGAGACCCAGTACTTC
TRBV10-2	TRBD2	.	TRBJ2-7	CASSESAGSAYEQYF	TGCGCCAGCAGTGAGTCAGCGGGATCTGCCTACGAGCAGTACTTC
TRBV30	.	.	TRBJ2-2	CAWSVADTGELFF	TGTGCCTGGAGTGTAGCCGACACCGGGGAGCTGTTTTTT
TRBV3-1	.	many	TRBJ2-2	CASSPRVDTGELFF	TGTGCCAGCAGCCCACGGGTGGACACCGGGGAGCTGTTTTTT
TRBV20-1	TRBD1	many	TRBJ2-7	CSAREGPAGTAPAYEQYF	TGCAGTGCTAGAGAGGGCCCCGCCGGGACAGCCCCTGCCTACGAGCAGTACTTC
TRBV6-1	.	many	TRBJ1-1	CASSRRGEDEAFF	TGTGCCAGCAGTCGAAGGGGGGAAGATGAAGCTTTCTTT
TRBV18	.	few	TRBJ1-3	CASSLTATSSGNTIYF	TGTGCCAGCTCGCTCACAGCGACCAGCTCTGGAAACACCATATATTTT
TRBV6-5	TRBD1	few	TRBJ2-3	CASSYSEDRVPDTQYF	TGTGCCAGCAGTTACTCGGAGGACAGGGTGCCAGATACGCAGTATTTT
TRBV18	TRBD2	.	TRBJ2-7	CASSLGLAGLQDEQYF	TGTGCCAGCTCACTGGGACTAGCGGGACTTCAGGACGAGCAGTACTTC
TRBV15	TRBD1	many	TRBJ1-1	CATSSENTGVFTEAFF	TGTGCCACCAGCAGTGAAAATACAGGGGTTTTCACTGAAGCTTTCTTT
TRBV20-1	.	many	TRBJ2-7	CSAGGTRGSYEQYF	TGCAGTGCTGGGGGGACACGGGGTTCCTACGAGCAGTACTTC
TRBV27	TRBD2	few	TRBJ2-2	CASSRLAGGHGGRTGELFF	TGTGCCAGCAGCAGACTAGCGGGGGGGCATGGGGGTCGGACCGGGGAGCTGTTTTTT
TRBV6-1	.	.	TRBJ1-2	CASSPRTLVGYTF	TGTGCCAGCAGCCCCCGGACTTTAGTCGGCTACACCTTC
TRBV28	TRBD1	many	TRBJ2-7	CASSSRDRGREFEQYF	TGTGCCAGCAGTTCCCGGGACAGGGGGCGCGAGTTCGAGCAGTACTTC
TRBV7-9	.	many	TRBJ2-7	CASSFPTREQYF	TGTGCCAGCAGCTTTCCGACGCGCGAGCAGTACTTC
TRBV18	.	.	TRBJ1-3	CASSLLGHKGSGNTIYF	TGTGCCAGCTCACTACTTGGACATAAGGGTTCTGGAAACACCATATATTTT
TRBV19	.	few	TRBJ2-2	CASSLLTAPQTGELFF	TGTGCCAGTAGTTTATTGACGGCTCCGCAAACCGGGGAGCTGTTTTTT
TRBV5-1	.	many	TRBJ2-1	CASSLEGGAGPYNEQFF	TGCGCCAGCAGCTTGGAGGGCGGGGCAGGACCTTACAATGAGCAGTTCTTC
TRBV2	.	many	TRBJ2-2	CASSVVKIANTGELFF	TGTGCCAGCAGTGTGGTTAAGATAGCGAACACCGGGGAGCTGTTTTTT
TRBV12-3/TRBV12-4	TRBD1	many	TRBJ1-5	CASSLTTGDQPQHF	TGTGCCAGCAGTTTAACCACAGGGGATCAGCCCCAGCATTTT